This TCR beta chain is drawn from a study of blood T cell repertoires in COVID-19. Study information: Collection of acute and convalescent COVID-19 samples took place in the United States, Italy and Spain.

Those who participated ranged in age from 18 to 89 years and resided in some 24 US areas. Methods used by the authors: Scientists estimated how many nucleated cells there were by amplifying reference gene primers. TCRdb's copy holds only in-frame clones and misses some; the assay was immunoSEQ multiplex PCR. Clone size and V and J calls were adopted from that table, with D and trimming inferred from the DNA. Of 250,000 to 350,000 clones in the sample, about 92% were seen once. V was clipped by 8 bases and J by 0 bases, with 11 bases between them. The CDR3 runs to 14 residues. CDR1 is SNHLY, CDR2 FYNNEI, per germline. This clone was found once.

The clonotype comes from a woman aged 25-40 years who had recovered from COVID-19. J is TRBJ1-5 and V is TRBV2, with D uncertain. The specimen sequenced was PBMCs or T cells enriched from blood (not recorded which). The CDR3 bases are TGTGCCAGCGGCCGGGATTATAGCAATCAGCCCCAGCATTTT. It yields the protein CASGRDYSNQPQHF.